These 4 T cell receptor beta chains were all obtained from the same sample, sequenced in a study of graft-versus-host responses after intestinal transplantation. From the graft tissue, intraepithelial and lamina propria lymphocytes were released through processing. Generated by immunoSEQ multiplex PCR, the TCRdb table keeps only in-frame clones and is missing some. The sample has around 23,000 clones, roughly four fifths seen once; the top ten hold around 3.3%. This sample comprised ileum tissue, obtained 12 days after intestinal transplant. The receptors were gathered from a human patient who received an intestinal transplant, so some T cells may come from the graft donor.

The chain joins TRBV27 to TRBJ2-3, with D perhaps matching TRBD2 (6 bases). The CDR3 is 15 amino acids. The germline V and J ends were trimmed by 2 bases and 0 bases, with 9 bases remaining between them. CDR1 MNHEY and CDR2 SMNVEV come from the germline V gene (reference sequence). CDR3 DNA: TGTGCCAGCAGTTTAGCGGGGCCTAGCACAGATACGCAGTATTTT. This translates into CASSLAGPSTDTQYF.

The CDR3 here is CASSHRTGRYNEQFF. For the CDR3, the DNA is TGCGCCAGCAGCCACCGGACAGGGAGGTACAATGAGCAGTTCTTC. The chain is built from TRBV4-3 and TRBJ2-1; 8 bases map to TRBD1. Germline V gene lookup returns CDR1 LGHNA and CDR2 YSLEER. The CDR3 consists of 15 residues. The ends lost 3 bases at V and 4 bases at J; junction bases unmatched: 5.

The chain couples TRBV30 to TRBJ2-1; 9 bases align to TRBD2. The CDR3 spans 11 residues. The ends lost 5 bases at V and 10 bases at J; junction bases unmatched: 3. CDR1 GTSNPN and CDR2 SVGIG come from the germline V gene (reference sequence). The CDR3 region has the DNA TGTGCCTGGGTAGCGGGGGTGGAGCAGTTCTTC. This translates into CAWVAGVEQFF.

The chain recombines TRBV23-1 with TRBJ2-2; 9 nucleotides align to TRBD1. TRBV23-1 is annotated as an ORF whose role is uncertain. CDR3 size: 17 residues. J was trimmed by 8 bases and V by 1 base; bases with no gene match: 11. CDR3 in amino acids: CASSQLGQGFVSGELFF. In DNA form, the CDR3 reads TGCGCCAGCAGTCAATTGGGACAGGGATTTGTGTCTGGGGAGCTGTTTTTT.